The 18 T cell receptor beta chains given below trace back to one sample, sequenced in a study of cytomegalovirus exposure and HLA in healthy donors. Repertoires were generated with immunoSEQ multiplex PCR, while TCRdb's copy carries only in-frame clones and drops some. The sample gives 130,000 to 150,000 clones, 85% to 90% of which show up once; about 10% is in the top ten. The source material was PBMCs. The receptors shown here come from a young woman in good health and CMV-seropositive.

The V and J genes are TRBV4-3 and TRBJ1-6; perhaps TRBD1 as D (6 bases). The germline V and J ends were trimmed by 3 bases and 5 bases, with 14 bases remaining between them. Germline CDR1 and CDR2: LGHNA and YSLEER. The CDR3 extends over 16 amino acids. The CDR3 sequence: CASSQSGQTDNSPLHF. The CDR3 DNA is TGCGCCAGCAGCCAGTCTGGACAGACAGATAATTCACCCCTCCACTTT.

The V and J genes are TRBV19 and TRBJ2-1; 9 bases are a match to TRBD1. The CDR3 has 16 amino acids. Germline CDR1 reads LNHDA; CDR2 reads SQIVND (reference sequence). The V and J ends lost 1 base and 6 bases, in that order; junction bases with no gene match: 7. The DNA for the CDR3 is TGTGCCAGTAGTATAGGGCGGACAGGGGTTTTCAATGAGCAGTTCTTC. Translated: CASSIGRTGVFNEQFF.

The J gene is TRBJ2-6, the V gene TRBV19; 7 bases line up with TRBD1. J gave up 2 bases and V 6 bases, and 4 bases lay outside the gene matches. This CDR3 contains 15 residues. Germline V gives CDR1 LNHDA, CDR2 SQIVND (reference sequence). This chain's CDR3 is CASSPDRAGANVLTF. The CDR3 DNA follows: TGTGCCAGTAGCCCTGACAGGGCTGGGGCCAACGTCCTGACTTTC.

The rearrangement links TRBV6-6 to TRBJ2-7; TRBD1 agrees at 7 bases. The CDR3 has 14 amino acids. Losses at the gene ends were 5 bases for V and 7 bases for J; bases not matched to a gene: 11. CDR1 is MNHNY and CDR2 is SVGAGI in the germline V gene (reference sequence). Here the CDR3 reads CASSLFQGVGEQYF. CDR3 in DNA: TGTGCCAGCAGTCTTTTTCAGGGGGTGGGGGAGCAGTACTTC.

The chain recombines TRBV29-1 with TRBJ2-2; D is perhaps TRBD2 (7 bases). Between the trimmed V and J ends, which lost 7 bases and 0 bases, there was a span of 9 bases. From germline, CDR1 is SQVTM and CDR2 ANQGSEA. The CDR3 is 13 amino acids. The CDR3 region has the DNA TGCAGCGGAGGGGGGGCGAACACCGGGGAGCTGTTTTTT. Amino acid sequence: CSGGGANTGELFF.

V gene TRBV7-9 combines with J gene TRBJ2-5, with 9 bases matching TRBD2. Germline V gene lookup returns CDR1 SEHNR and CDR2 FQNEAQ (reference sequence). Trimming cost V 0 bases and J 3 bases; bases outside gene matches: 2. This CDR3 contains 15 residues. In DNA, the CDR3 is TGTGCCAGCAGCTTAGCTAGCGGGGGAGAAGAGACCCAGTACTTC. Its translation: CASSLASGGEETQYF.

This chain connects TRBV27 to TRBJ2-2, with TRBD2 matching over 7 bases. The V segment lost 6 bases and the J segment 7 bases; nucleotides outside the gene matches: 11. Looked up from germline, CDR1 is MNHEY and CDR2 is SMNVEV (reference sequence). The CDR3 totals 15 residues. The CDR3 coding sequence is TGTGCCAGCAGCCTAAGGGCAGGGAGGGACGGGGAGCTGTTTTTT. Translated: CASSLRAGRDGELFF.

The V call is TRBV11-1, the J call TRBJ1-6; D is possibly TRBD1 (6 bases). The CDR3 consists of 16 residues. V was shortened by 0 bases and J by 7 bases, with 13 bases between the two germline ends. Germline CDR1 and CDR2: SGHAT and FQDESV (reference sequence). CDR3 sequence reads: CASSLAQDSLNSPLHF. CDR3 coding DNA: TGTGCCAGCAGCTTAGCCCAGGACAGCTTAAATTCACCCCTCCACTTT.

V usage is TRBV7-2 and J usage is TRBJ1-1; D not resolved. V was cut by 1 base and J by 5 bases, with 11 bases left in between. The CDR3 sequence is 14 residues long. Germline CDR1 is SGHTA and CDR2 is FQGNSA. CDR3 amino acids: CASSLGGLITEAFF. CDR3 DNA sequence: TGTGCCAGCAGCTTAGGAGGTCTTATAACTGAAGCTTTCTTT. Supplemented by reference TRBV7-2 and TRBJ1-1, the full variable domain reads GAGVSQSPSNKVTEKGKDVELRCDPISGHTALYWYRQSLGQGLEFLIYFQGNSAPDKSGLPSDRFSAERTGGSVSTLTIQRTQQEDSAVYLCASSLGGLITEAFFGQGTRLTVV.

On this clone: Other DNA sequences in this sample translate to the same CDR3. V usage is TRBV6-1 and J usage is TRBJ2-3; 13 bases align to TRBD2. Germline loops: CDR1 MNHNS, CDR2 SASEGT. With V trimmed by 2 bases and J by 6 bases, 2 bases remained unmatched. The length of the CDR3 is 15 residues. CDR3 bases: TGTGCCAGCAGTGAAACTAGCGGGGGGGCGGATACGCAGTATTTT. Translating gives CASSETSGGADTQYF.

The chain recombines TRBV4-3 with TRBJ2-1; TRBD1 agrees at 8 bases. From germline, CDR1 is LGHNA and CDR2 YSLEER. The CDR3 consists of 16 residues. V lost 5 bases, J lost 4 bases, and 10 bases stayed unmatched. In DNA form, the CDR3 reads TGCGCCAGCAGCATCGACTCAGGGGGCGCTTACAATGAGCAGTTCTTC. It yields the protein CASSIDSGGAYNEQFF.

The V and J genes are TRBV20-1 and TRBJ2-1; a weak D match, TRBD2 (5 bases). The CDR3 runs to 11 residues. Germline V gene data show CDR1 as DFQATT and CDR2 as SNEGSKA (reference sequence). Trimming left V 3 bases short and J 15 bases short, with 15 bases between. Written as DNA, the CDR3 is TGCAGTGCTAGCCCCGTGGAGGTCGCGTTCTTC. This sequence encodes CSASPVEVAFF.

The chain joins TRBV4-1 to TRBJ2-1; D unclear. Between the trimmed V and J ends, which lost 1 base and 4 bases, there was a span of 11 bases. Germline loops: CDR1 MGHRA, CDR2 YSYEKL. This CDR3 is 15 amino acids long. CDR3: CASSQVLDEYNEQFF. The CDR3 region has the DNA TGCGCCAGCAGCCAAGTTCTAGATGAGTACAATGAGCAGTTCTTC.

The rearrangement uses TRBV7-8 and TRBJ2-5; no clear D. Germline V lookup: CDR1 SGHVS, CDR2 FQNEAQ. The CDR3 loop spans 14 amino acids. The germline V and J ends were trimmed by 1 base and 4 bases, with 10 bases remaining between them. The chain's CDR3 is CASSLVTDRETQYF. As DNA, the CDR3 is TGTGCCAGCAGCTTAGTAACAGATAGAGAGACCCAGTACTTC.

This chain links TRBV25-1 with TRBJ2-7, with 7 bases that match TRBD1. The germline CDR1 and CDR2 sequences are MGHDK and SYGVNS. The trim removed 1 base at V and 5 bases at J, leaving 14 bases unmatched. The CDR3 extends over 17 amino acids. The CDR3 is CASSEWNGEGAINEQYF. The CDR3 DNA reads TGTGCCAGCAGTGAATGGAACGGCGAGGGGGCGATTAACGAGCAGTACTTC.

J is TRBJ2-3 and V is TRBV19; a possible D gene is TRBD2 (6 bases). The CDR3 length is 15 residues. From germline, CDR1 is LNHDA and CDR2 SQIVND (reference sequence). Trimming removed 6 bases at V and 2 bases at J, with 15 bases between. This CDR3 is CASRWASATTDTQYF. The DNA for the CDR3 is TGTGCCAGTAGATGGGCTAGCGCGACCACAGATACGCAGTATTTT.

This clone was seen only once. The chain uses TRBV9 and TRBJ1-2, with TRBD1 as a possible D gene (6 bases). The V and J ends lost 3 bases and 2 bases respectively, with 8 bases between them. Germline CDR1 reads SGDLS; CDR2 reads YYNGEE. This CDR3 has 13 amino acids. CDR3 sequence: CASSEGQNYGYTF. The CDR3 DNA is TGTGCCAGCAGCGAGGGACAAAACTATGGCTACACCTTC.

The CDR3 reads CASSLGLAGALNTGELFF. In nucleotides, the CDR3 is TGTGCCAGCAGCTTAGGATTAGCGGGGGCCTTGAACACCGGGGAGCTGTTTTTT. V is TRBV7-7 and J is TRBJ2-2; TRBD2 aligns across 9 bases. CDR3 length: 18 residues. V lost 1 base and J lost 1; bases outside the gene matches: 7. Germline V CDR1 and CDR2: SSHAT, FNYEAQ (reference sequence). Variable domain in full (rest from reference TRBV7-7 and TRBJ2-2): GAGVSQSPRYKVTKRGQDVTLRCDPISSHATLYWYQQALGQGPEFLTYFNYEAQPDKSGLPSDRFSAERPEGSISTLTIQRTEQRDSAMYRCASSLGLAGALNTGELFFGEGSRLTVL.